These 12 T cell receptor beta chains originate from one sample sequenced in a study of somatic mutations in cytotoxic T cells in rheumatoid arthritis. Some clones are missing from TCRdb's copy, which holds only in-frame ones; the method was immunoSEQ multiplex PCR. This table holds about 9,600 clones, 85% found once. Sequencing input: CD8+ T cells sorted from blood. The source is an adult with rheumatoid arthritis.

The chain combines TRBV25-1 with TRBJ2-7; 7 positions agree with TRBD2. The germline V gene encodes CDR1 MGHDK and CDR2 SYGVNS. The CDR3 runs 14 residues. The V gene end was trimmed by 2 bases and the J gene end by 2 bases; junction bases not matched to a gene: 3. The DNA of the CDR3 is TGTGCCAGCAGTGAAGGTGGGGGGGCCTACGAGCAGTACTTC. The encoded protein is CASSEGGGAYEQYF.

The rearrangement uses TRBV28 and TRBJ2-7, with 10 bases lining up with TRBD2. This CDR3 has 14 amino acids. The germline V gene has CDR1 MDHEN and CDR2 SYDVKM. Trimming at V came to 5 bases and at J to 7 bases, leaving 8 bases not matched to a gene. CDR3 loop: CASSNLAGVWEQYF. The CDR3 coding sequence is TGTGCCAGCAGTAACCTAGCGGGAGTGTGGGAGCAGTACTTC.

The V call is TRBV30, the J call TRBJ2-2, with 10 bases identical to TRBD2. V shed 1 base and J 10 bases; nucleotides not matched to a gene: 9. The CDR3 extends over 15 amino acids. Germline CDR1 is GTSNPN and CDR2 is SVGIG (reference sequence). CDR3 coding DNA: TGTGCCTGGAGTGGTGAAGCGGGGGGGCTATTGGAGCTGTTTTTT. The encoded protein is CAWSGEAGGLLELFF.

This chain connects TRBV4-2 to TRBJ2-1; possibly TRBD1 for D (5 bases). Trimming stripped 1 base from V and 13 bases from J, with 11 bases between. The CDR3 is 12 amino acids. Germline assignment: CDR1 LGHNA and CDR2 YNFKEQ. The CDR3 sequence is CASSQGRQIQFF. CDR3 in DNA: TGTGCCAGCAGCCAAGGGAGACAGATACAGTTCTTC.

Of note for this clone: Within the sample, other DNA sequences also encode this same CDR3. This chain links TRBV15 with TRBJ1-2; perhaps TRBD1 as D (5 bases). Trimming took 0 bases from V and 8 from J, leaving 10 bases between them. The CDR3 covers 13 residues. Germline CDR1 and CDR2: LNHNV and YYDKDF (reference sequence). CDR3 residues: CATSREEGDGYTF. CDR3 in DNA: TGTGCCACCAGCAGAGAGGAAGGGGACGGCTACACCTTC. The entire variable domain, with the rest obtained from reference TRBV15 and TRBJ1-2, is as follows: DAMVIQNPRYQVTQFGKPVTLSCSQTLNHNVMYWYQQKSSQAPKLLFHYYDKDFNNEADTPDNFQSRRPNTSFCFLDIRSPGLGDTAMYLCATSREEGDGYTFGSGTRLTVV.

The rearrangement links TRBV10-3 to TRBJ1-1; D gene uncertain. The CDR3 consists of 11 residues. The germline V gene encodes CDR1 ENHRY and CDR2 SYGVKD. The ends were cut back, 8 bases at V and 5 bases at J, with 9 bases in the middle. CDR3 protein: CAIPSMTEAFF. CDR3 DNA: TGTGCCATCCCCTCTATGACTGAAGCTTTCTTT.

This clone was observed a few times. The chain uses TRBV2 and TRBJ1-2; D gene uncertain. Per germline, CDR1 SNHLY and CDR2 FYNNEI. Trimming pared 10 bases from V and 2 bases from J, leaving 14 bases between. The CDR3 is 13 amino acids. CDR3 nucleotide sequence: TGTGCCATGAACCGCGGGGTCAACTATGGCTACACCTTC. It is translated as CAMNRGVNYGYTF.

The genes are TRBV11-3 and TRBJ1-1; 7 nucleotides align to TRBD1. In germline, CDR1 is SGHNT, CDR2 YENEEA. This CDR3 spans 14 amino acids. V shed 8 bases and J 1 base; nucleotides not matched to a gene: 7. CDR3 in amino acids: CASSSSGGNTEAFF. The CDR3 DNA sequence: TGTGCCAGCTCGTCGTCAGGGGGGAACACTGAAGCTTTCTTT.

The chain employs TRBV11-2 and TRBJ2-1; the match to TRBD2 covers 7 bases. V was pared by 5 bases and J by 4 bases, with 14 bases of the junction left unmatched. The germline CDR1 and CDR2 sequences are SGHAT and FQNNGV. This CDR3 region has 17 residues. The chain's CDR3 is CASSLVQGLADYNEQFF. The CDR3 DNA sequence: TGTGCCAGCAGCCTAGTACAAGGTCTAGCGGATTACAATGAGCAGTTCTTC.

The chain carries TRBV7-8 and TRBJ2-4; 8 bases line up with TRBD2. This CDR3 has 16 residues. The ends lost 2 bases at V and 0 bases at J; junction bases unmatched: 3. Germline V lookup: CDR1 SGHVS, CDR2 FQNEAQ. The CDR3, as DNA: TGTGCCAGCAGCTTATTGCGGGAGGTAGCCAAAAACATTCAGTACTTC. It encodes CASSLLREVAKNIQYF.

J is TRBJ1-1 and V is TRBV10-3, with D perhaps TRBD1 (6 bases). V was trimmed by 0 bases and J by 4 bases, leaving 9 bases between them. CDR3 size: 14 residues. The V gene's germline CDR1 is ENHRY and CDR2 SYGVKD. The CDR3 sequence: CAISESTGRTEAFF. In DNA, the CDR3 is TGTGCCATCAGTGAGTCGACAGGTCGCACTGAAGCTTTCTTT.

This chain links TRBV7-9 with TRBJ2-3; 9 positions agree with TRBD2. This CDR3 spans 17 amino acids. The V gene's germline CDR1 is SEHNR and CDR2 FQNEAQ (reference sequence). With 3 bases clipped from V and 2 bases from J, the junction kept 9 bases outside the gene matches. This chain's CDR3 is CASSFVAGVGDTDTQYF. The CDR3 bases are TGTGCCAGCAGCTTTGTAGCGGGAGTGGGGGACACAGATACGCAGTATTTT.